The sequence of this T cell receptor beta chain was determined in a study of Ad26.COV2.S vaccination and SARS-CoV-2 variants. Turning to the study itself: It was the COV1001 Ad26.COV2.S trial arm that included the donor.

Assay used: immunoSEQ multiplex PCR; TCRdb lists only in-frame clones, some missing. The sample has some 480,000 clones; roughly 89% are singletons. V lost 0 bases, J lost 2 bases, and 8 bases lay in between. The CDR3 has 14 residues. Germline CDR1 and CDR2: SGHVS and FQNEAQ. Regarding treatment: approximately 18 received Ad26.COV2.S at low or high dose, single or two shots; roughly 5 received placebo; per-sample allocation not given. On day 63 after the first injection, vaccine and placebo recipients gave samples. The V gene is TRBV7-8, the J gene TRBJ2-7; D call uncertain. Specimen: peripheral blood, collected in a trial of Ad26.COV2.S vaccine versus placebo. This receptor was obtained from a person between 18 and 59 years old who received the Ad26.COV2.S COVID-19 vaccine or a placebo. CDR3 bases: TGTGCCAGCAGCTTAGCAGCGAGACCCTACGAGCAGTACTTC. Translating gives CASSLAARPYEQYF.